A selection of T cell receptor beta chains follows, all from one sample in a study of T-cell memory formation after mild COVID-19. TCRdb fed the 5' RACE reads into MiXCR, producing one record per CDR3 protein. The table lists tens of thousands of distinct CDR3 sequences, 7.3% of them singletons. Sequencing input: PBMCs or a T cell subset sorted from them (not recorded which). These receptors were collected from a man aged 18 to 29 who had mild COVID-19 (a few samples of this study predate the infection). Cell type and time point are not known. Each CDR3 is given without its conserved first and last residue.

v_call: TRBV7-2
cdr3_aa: ASSGGQPNTEAF

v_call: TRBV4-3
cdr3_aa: ASSPSYGNNEQF

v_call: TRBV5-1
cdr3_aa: ASSSGTGGLETQY

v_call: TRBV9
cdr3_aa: ASSVGGVGHQETQY

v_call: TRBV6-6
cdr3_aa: ASSRTRQGGSPLH

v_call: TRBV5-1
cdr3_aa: ASSPDRTDTQY

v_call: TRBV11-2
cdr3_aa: ASSLGTGLAPLH

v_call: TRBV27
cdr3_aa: ASSSGLAGLREQF

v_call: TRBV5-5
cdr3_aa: ASSFKTSYEQY

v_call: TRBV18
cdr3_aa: ASSPPSSGGYEQY

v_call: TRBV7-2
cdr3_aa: ASTETGTGSYGYT

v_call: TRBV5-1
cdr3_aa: ASSTGWGTEAF

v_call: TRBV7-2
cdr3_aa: ASSLAGLNTEAF

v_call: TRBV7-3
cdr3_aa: ASSRGTGGGAF

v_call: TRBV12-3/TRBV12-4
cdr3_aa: ASSLSRDSFLSYEQY

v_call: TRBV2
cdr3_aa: ASSEFRYEQY

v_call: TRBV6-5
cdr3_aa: ASSYQGKGQQF

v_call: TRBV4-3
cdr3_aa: ASSQEPPGQSTDTQY

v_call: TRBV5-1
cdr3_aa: ASSHQQGSEGYT

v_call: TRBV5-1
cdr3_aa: ASSLVQGGADTQY

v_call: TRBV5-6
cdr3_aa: ASSTGLAARETQY

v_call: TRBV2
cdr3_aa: ASSEGTSGAGEDTQY

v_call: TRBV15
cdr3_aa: ATSRVASGLGDTQY

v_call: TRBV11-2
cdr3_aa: ASREPNVETQY

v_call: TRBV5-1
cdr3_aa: ASSLIQGSYEQY

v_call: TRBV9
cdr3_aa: AISVVRGEQF

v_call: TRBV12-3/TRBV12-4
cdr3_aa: ASTRGTDEQF

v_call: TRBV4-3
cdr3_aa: ASSQDKGTDTQY

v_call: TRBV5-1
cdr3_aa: ASSLGPASSYEQY

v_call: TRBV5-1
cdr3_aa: ASSNGGSTYYGYT

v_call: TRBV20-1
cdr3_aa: SARGLRLYEQY

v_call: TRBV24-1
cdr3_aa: ATSDRESTEAF

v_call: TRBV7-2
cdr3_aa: ASIYSGSTDTQY

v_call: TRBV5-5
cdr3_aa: ASSSQGRGTEAF

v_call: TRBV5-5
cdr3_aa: ASSLGTGPHNEQF

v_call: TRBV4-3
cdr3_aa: ASSLDISGQGGNTIY